This T cell receptor (beta chain) is from a study of cytomegalovirus exposure and HLA in healthy donors. Across the study: Earlier findings included roughly 120 million unique TCR beta sequences obtained from 150 million to 200 million T cells.

With 60 Vbeta and 13 Jbeta primers, the PCR was carried out. Method: immunoSEQ multiplex PCR; TCRdb's copy keeps in-frame clones and lacks some. The sample records some 130,000 clones, roughly four fifths being singletons. The material sequenced was PBMCs. The clonotype originates from a male donor in good health and CMV-seropositive.

The CDR3, as DNA: TGTGCCAGTAGTAGACGGACAGGGGAAGGCTACACCTTC. Translation: CASSRRTGEGYTF. The chain recombines TRBV19 with TRBJ1-2, with 9 bases lining up with TRBD1. V dropped 4 bases and J dropped 8; count of bases not matched to a gene: 5. There are 13 residues in the CDR3. Germline-derived CDR1 and CDR2 are LNHDA and SQIVND (reference sequence). The full variable domain, completed using reference TRBV19 and TRBJ1-2, is DGGITQSPKYLFRKEGQNVTLSCEQNLNHDAMYWYRQDPGQGLRLIYYSQIVNDFQKGDIAEGYSVSREKKESFPLTVTSAQKNPTAFYLCASSRRTGEGYTFGSGTRLTVV.